Listed below are T cell receptor beta chains from one sample, sequenced in a study of control samples from healthy donors and cancer patients. Some clones are missing from TCRdb's copy, which holds only in-frame ones; the method was immunoSEQ multiplex PCR. The sample lists 160,000 or so clones, 92% occurring once. Material: blood. The receptors stem from a woman in her 30s in good health. CDR3s include the opening cysteine and the closing phenylalanine or tryptophan. Each record gives: V gene, J gene, CDR3 protein.

TRBV9	TRBJ2-1	CASSVGLADNEQFF
TRBV10-1	TRBJ2-3	CASSELGDRGSSGKSTDTQYF
TRBV19	TRBJ2-1	CASSIGQAYGGEQFF
TRBV6-5	TRBJ1-1	CASSLLGRGTEAFF
TRBV5-1	TRBJ2-1	CASGTGGTNEQFF
TRBV6-1	TRBJ1-5	CASSDEGGGNPPQHF
TRBV6-4	TRBJ2-1	CASSGEGGPMHEQFF
TRBV5-1	TRBJ2-2	CASSPRTGTNGELFF
TRBV7-2	TRBJ2-2	CASSLGSGITGELFF
TRBV19	TRBJ1-5	CASSLGSSLGYQPQHF
TRBV3-1/TRBV3-2	TRBJ2-7	CASSQTGWGAYEQYF
TRBV23-1	TRBJ2-1	CASSHVDLPGPGKNEQFF
TRBV7-2	TRBJ2-1	CASSLARGNYNEQFF
TRBV2	TRBJ2-7	CASSGQGYSYEQYF
TRBV19	TRBJ2-7	CASSISGGTSFSYEQYF
TRBV19	TRBJ1-5	CATPPRDSNGPQHF
TRBV7-2	TRBJ2-7	CASSLSGIVNEQYF
TRBV4-1	TRBJ1-6	CASSLRVWDNSPLHF
TRBV7-8	TRBJ1-1	CASSLGPQTGAGTEAFF
TRBV3-1/TRBV3-2	TRBJ2-7	CASSRTSGSGRDEQYF
TRBV28	TRBJ2-3	CASVGMGGGNPRPDTQYF
TRBV6-1	TRBJ1-3	CASSEVTRRTF
TRBV4-3	TRBJ2-3	CASSQGSRGLAGELASDTQYF
TRBV2	TRBJ2-4	CASSSWTSWDIQYF
TRBV5-1	TRBJ1-6	CASSLESGRGSPLHF
TRBV2	TRBJ2-1	CASSAGAYNEQFF
TRBV25-1	TRBJ1-4	CASSEPGQGGEKLFF
TRBV28	TRBJ1-6	CASSSRIGQGANSPLHF
TRBV6-6	TRBJ2-7	CASSSGHYEQYF
TRBV6-5	TRBJ1-4	CASTGGGTGNEKLFF
TRBV28	TRBJ2-1	CASMSGRLYNEQFF
TRBV28	TRBJ1-4	CAGGGNEKLFF
TRBV27	TRBJ2-3	CASSPIEGPSGSSDTQYF
TRBV29-1	TRBJ1-1	CSAGQELNTEAFF
TRBV29-1	TRBJ2-7	CSVEGEGYEQYF
TRBV5-6	TRBJ1-5	CASSLSGQGFGQPQHF
TRBV5-4	TRBJ2-7	CASSPRSSYEQYF
TRBV6-5	TRBJ1-1	CASRGTTEAFF
TRBV29-1	TRBJ2-5	CSVGMGQGQETQYF
TRBV7-8	TRBJ1-5	CASSLGSNRAYSNQPQHF
TRBV27	TRBJ1-4	CASSLSRTVPSEKLFF
TRBV7-3	TRBJ2-7	CASSLTAASYEQYF
TRBV28	TRBJ2-7	CASSSLSSGSSYEQYF
TRBV28	TRBJ2-7	CASRGGYEQYF
TRBV3-1/TRBV3-2	TRBJ2-3	CASSRSDSGGTDTQYF
TRBV21-1	TRBJ1-2	CASSKTKRSAGGVYGYTF
TRBV30	TRBJ2-4	CAWSPFKRGAKNIQYF
TRBV19	TRBJ2-7	CASSMGRLAGEQYF
TRBV28	TRBJ2-7	CASLRTGINEQYF
TRBV9	TRBJ2-7	CASTRDLKTYEQYF
TRBV9	TRBJ1-4	CASSVGAGGNEKLFF
TRBV11-2	TRBJ2-2	CASSLGTGRTNTGELFF
TRBV6-5	TRBJ1-5	CASRTIQGVNQPQHF
TRBV7-9	TRBJ2-5	CASSGLTAQGETQYF
TRBV29-1	TRBJ1-2	CSGGENYGYTF
TRBV7-2	TRBJ2-7	CASSLQASGDYEQYF
TRBV2	TRBJ1-6	CASRGQGLDSPLHF
TRBV30	TRBJ2-7	CAWSLYGTGESEQYF
TRBV18	TRBJ2-3	CASSPNTDTQYF
TRBV7-9	TRBJ2-1	CASSPGQGVNEQFF